A selection of T cell receptor beta chains follows, all from one sample in a study of T cells in Graves' hyperthyroidism and ophthalmopathy. MiXCR, applied by TCRdb to the multiplex PCR reads, yields one record per CDR3 protein. The sample holds about 380,000 distinct CDR3 sequences, about 15% seen once. The sample consisted of blood. These receptor sequences come from a woman between 55 and 75 years old with Graves' hyperthyroidism. Both conserved end residues are part of each CDR3. D genes are given only for firm matches. Size is omitted from some rows. Given values are once, few, many or a class for expanded clones.

d_call j_call clone_size v_call cdr3_aa cdr3_nt
TRBD1 TRBJ1-1 - TRBV29-1 CSVEQTGAGTEAFF TGCAGCGTTGAACAGACAGGGGCTGGCACTGAAGCTTTCTTT
- TRBJ2-1 many TRBV12-3/TRBV12-4 CASSLGPGFTNEQFF TGTGCCAGCAGTTTAGGTCCGGGATTTACAAATGAGCAGTTCTTC
TRBD2 TRBJ2-1 - TRBV27 CASKTSGTSGYNEQFF TGTGCCAGCAAAACCTCCGGGACTAGCGGCTACAATGAGCAGTTCTTC
- TRBJ2-2 - TRBV7-8 CASSLARGSNTGELFF TGTGCCAGCAGCTTAGCGCGCGGCAGTAACACCGGGGAGCTGTTTTTT
TRBD1 TRBJ2-1 once TRBV5-1 CASSLRDRQKLSSYNEQFF TGCGCCAGCAGCTTGAGGGACAGGCAAAAGTTGAGCTCCTACAATGAGCAGTTCTTC
- TRBJ2-3 many TRBV7-3 CASSLGASIDTQYF TGTGCCAGCAGCTTAGGGGCTAGCATCGATACGCAGTATTTT
TRBD1 TRBJ2-1 - TRBV29-1 CSVDKRQGEIGEQFF TGCAGCGTTGATAAGCGACAGGGGGAAATCGGGGAGCAGTTCTTC
- TRBJ2-7 many TRBV27 CASAQTTTYEQYF TGTGCCAGCGCACAGACTACTACCTACGAGCAGTACTTC
TRBD1 TRBJ1-1 many TRBV30 CAWRALPGQGNTEAFF TGTGCCTGGAGGGCTTTACCGGGACAGGGGAACACTGAAGCTTTCTTT
TRBD2 TRBJ2-2 - TRBV4-1 CASSRASGSFFGGELFF TGCGCCAGCAGCCGAGCTAGCGGGAGCTTCTTCGGCGGGGAGCTGTTTTTT
TRBD1 TRBJ1-5 many TRBV7-2 CASSPRQGHQPQHF TGTGCCAGCAGCCCTAGACAGGGCCATCAGCCCCAGCATTTT
- TRBJ2-5 - TRBV9 CASSVGSKWETQYF TGTGCCAGCAGCGTCGGGAGTAAGTGGGAGACCCAGTACTTC
- TRBJ1-1 many TRBV2 CASSEMGDGRAFF TGTGCCAGCAGTGAAATGGGGGACGGAAGGGCTTTCTTT
- TRBJ2-5 few TRBV19 CANSRADSETQYF TGTGCCAATAGTAGGGCGGACTCGGAGACCCAGTACTTC
- TRBJ2-7 - TRBV20-1 CSASWGGLTYKQYF TGCAGTGCTTCCTGGGGGGGGCTCACCTACAAGCAGTACTTC
TRBD1 TRBJ1-2 - TRBV9 CASSQGTVNYGYTF TGTGCCAGCAGCCAGGGGACAGTTAACTATGGCTACACCTTC
- TRBJ2-7 - TRBV29-1 CSAMTGGLGEQYF TGCAGCGCAATGACGGGCGGCTTAGGTGAGCAGTACTTC
- TRBJ2-2 many TRBV9 CASSVRSLAPTNTGELFF TGTGCCAGCAGCGTCAGATCACTAGCACCTACGAACACCGGGGAGCTGTTTTTT
TRBD2 TRBJ2-3 - TRBV5-4 CASSAGLAIPDTQYF TGTGCCAGCAGCGCAGGACTAGCGATTCCAGATACGCAGTATTTT
- TRBJ1-1 many TRBV20-1 CSAENRAFAEAFF TGCAGTGCAGAAAACAGGGCGTTCGCTGAAGCTTTCTTT
TRBD2 TRBJ2-7 few TRBV20-1 CSARTGAGRNEQYF TGCAGTGCTAGAACGGGAGCGGGGAGGAACGAGCAGTACTTC
TRBD2 TRBJ2-1 many TRBV5-5 CATRGLFAGLALNEQFF TGTGCCACCAGAGGCTTGTTCGCGGGACTAGCTCTAAATGAGCAGTTCTTC
- TRBJ1-2 many TRBV19 CASSIRGRHGYTF TGTGCCAGTAGTATAAGGGGTAGACATGGCTACACCTTC
TRBD2 TRBJ2-1 few TRBV19 CASSIGVGGRSEQFF TGTGCCAGTAGTATAGGCGTCGGCGGGAGATCCGAGCAGTTCTTC
- TRBJ1-1 many TRBV11-2 CASSLARATEAFF TGTGCCAGCAGCTTAGCCAGGGCCACTGAAGCTTTCTTT
TRBD2 TRBJ2-7 many TRBV6-5 CASSYSFPGKVAGVYEQYF TGTGCCAGCAGTTACTCGTTTCCCGGGAAGGTAGCGGGAGTCTACGAGCAGTACTTC
- TRBJ1-5 many TRBV4-1 CASSQGRGQVGQPQHF TGCGCCAGCAGCCAGGGCAGAGGGCAGGTCGGTCAGCCCCAGCATTTT
- TRBJ2-3 - TRBV4-1 CASSQAHTDTQYF TGCGCCAGCAGCCAAGCGCACACAGATACGCAGTATTTT
- TRBJ2-1 many TRBV20-1 CSARDFGSHGAGPGDEQFF TGCAGTGCTAGGGATTTCGGGAGCCATGGAGCGGGCCCTGGAGATGAGCAGTTCTTC
- TRBJ2-7 many TRBV28 CATGLFGGSYEQYF TGTGCCACCGGTCTATTCGGGGGCTCCTACGAGCAGTACTTC
- TRBJ1-3 many TRBV7-9 CASSQEGYTIYF TGTGCCAGCAGCCAGGAGGGATACACCATATATTTT
- TRBJ2-1 many TRBV2 CASSQFGIFGNEQFF TGTGCCAGCAGTCAGTTTGGTATCTTCGGCAATGAGCAGTTCTTC
- TRBJ1-4 many TRBV28 CASSSHGDGPEVLFF TGTGCCAGCAGTTCCCACGGGGACGGTCCAGAGGTACTGTTTTTT
TRBD1 TRBJ2-1 - TRBV5-1 CASSHMLSGTGVDGPGYNEQFF TGCGCCAGCAGCCACATGTTATCCGGGACAGGGGTTGACGGTCCGGGGTACAATGAGCAGTTCTTC
TRBD1 TRBJ1-2 many TRBV4-2 CASSQESTGGYGYTF TGTGCCAGCAGCCAAGAAAGCACAGGGGGCTATGGCTACACCTTC
TRBD1 TRBJ2-7 many TRBV10-3 CAISETGTGTYEQYF TGTGCCATCAGTGAGACGGGGACAGGGACCTACGAGCAGTACTTC
- TRBJ2-3 - TRBV7-9 CASRSTVTSTDTQYF TGTGCCAGCAGGTCAACAGTGACTAGCACAGATACGCAGTATTTT
TRBD2 TRBJ2-7 - TRBV6-2/TRBV6-3 CASRRPGLAGVRDEQYF TGTGCCAGCAGACGACCGGGACTAGCGGGAGTTCGCGACGAGCAGTACTTC
- TRBJ1-1 many TRBV7-9 CASSSGTFTEAFF TGTGCCAGCAGCTCGGGGACGTTCACTGAAGCTTTCTTT
- TRBJ2-5 - TRBV29-1 CSVVWGRETQYF TGCAGCGTTGTATGGGGTAGAGAGACCCAGTACTTC
TRBD2 TRBJ2-1 - TRBV5-1 CASSTGLESDEQFF TGCGCCAGCAGCACGGGACTAGAAAGCGATGAGCAGTTCTTC
- TRBJ2-7 many TRBV6-1 CASSSSRGPSSYEQYF TGTGCCAGCAGTTCGAGCAGGGGCCCGAGCTCCTACGAGCAGTACTTC
- TRBJ1-2 - TRBV7-9 CASSRESYGYTF TGTGCCAGCAGCCGGGAGTCCTATGGCTACACCTTC
TRBD2 TRBJ2-7 many TRBV20-1 CSATLAGGPEQYF TGCAGTGCTACACTAGCGGGAGGGCCCGAGCAGTACTTC
- TRBJ1-2 few TRBV3-1 CASSHGKPPYGYTF TGTGCCAGCAGCCACGGCAAGCCCCCTTATGGCTACACCTTC
- TRBJ2-5 many TRBV28 CASSRDFEETQYF TGTGCCAGCAGCCGGGACTTTGAGGAGACCCAGTACTTC
- TRBJ2-7 many TRBV4-1 CASSQARTNNYEQYF TGCGCCAGCAGCCAAGCCCGGACTAACAACTACGAGCAGTACTTC